What follows are 17 T cell receptor beta chains derived from one specimen sequenced in a study of blood T cell repertoires in COVID-19. Produced via immunoSEQ multiplex PCR; TCRdb's table is partial and in-frame only. The sample consists of around 300,000 clones, 80% to 90% of them appearing once. The sequencing input was peripheral blood. These TCRs come from a woman aged 25 to 39 with active or convalescent COVID-19.

The genes are TRBV7-9 and TRBJ2-5; 12 positions match TRBD1. The CDR3 consists of 15 residues. From germline, CDR1 is SEHNR and CDR2 FQNEAQ (reference sequence). The V gene end was trimmed by 5 bases and the J gene end by 5 bases; junction bases not matched to a gene: 6. The CDR3 bases are TGTGCCAGCAGCCCCCGGGACAGGGGGCGGGAGACCCAGTACTTC. Translation: CASSPRDRGRETQYF.

The V gene is TRBV5-8, the J gene TRBJ1-2; D ambiguous. V shed 2 bases and J shed 7 bases, with 12 bases lying between them. The CDR3 is 13 amino acids. Germline values: CDR1 SGHTS, CDR2 YDEGEE. CDR3 loop: CASSLKGPGGYTF. DNA for the CDR3: TGTGCCAGCAGCTTAAAAGGTCCGGGTGGCTACACCTTC.

The chain is built from TRBV7-9 and TRBJ2-3; TRBD1 agrees at 7 bases. The V segment lost 4 bases and the J segment 5 bases; nucleotides outside the gene matches: 6. The CDR3 runs 14 residues. CDR1 is SEHNR, CDR2 FQNEAQ, per germline (reference sequence). The CDR3 is CASSSGTAGDTQYF. In DNA form, the CDR3 reads TGTGCCAGCAGCTCCGGGACAGCTGGAGATACGCAGTATTTT.

The V call is TRBV19, the J call TRBJ2-5; 8 positions match TRBD2. The CDR3 length is 15 residues. J gave up 3 bases and V 3 bases, and 6 bases lay outside the gene matches. CDR1 and CDR2 from the germline V gene are LNHDA and SQIVND (reference sequence). CDR3 loop: CASSMGNSGEETQYF. CDR3 bases: TGTGCCAGTAGTATGGGTAATAGCGGGGAAGAGACCCAGTACTTC.

The rearrangement links TRBV2 to TRBJ1-4, with TRBD1 as a possible D gene (5 bases). The V gene's germline CDR1 is SNHLY and CDR2 FYNNEI. This CDR3 is 14 amino acids long. Trimming cost V 7 bases and J 0 bases, with 9 bases left between them. CDR3 residues: CASNWGATNEKLFF. The CDR3 nucleotides are TGTGCCAGCAACTGGGGGGCAACTAATGAAAAACTGTTTTTT.

This rearrangement joins TRBV6-5 to TRBJ1-6, with D tentatively TRBD1 (6 bases). The CDR3 contains 14 residues. Germline values: CDR1 MNHEY, CDR2 SVGAGI. With 7 bases removed from V and 9 bases from J, the gap between germline ends came to 16 bases. CDR3 protein: CASNVPGEGSPLHF. For the CDR3, the DNA is TGTGCCAGCAACGTCCCAGGGGAGGGTTCACCCCTCCACTTT.

J is TRBJ2-7 and V is TRBV6-2 or TRBV6-3; a weak D match, TRBD1 (7 bases). Deletions cut 6 bases from V and 4 bases from J, with 19 bases between. The CDR3 covers 15 residues. Germline V lookup: CDR1 MNHEY, CDR2 SVGEGT. CDR3 DNA sequence: TGTGCCAGCAGCCCCCGACAGGGACGGGGGTACGAGCAGTACTTC. The encoded protein is CASSPRQGRGYEQYF.

This chain links TRBV6-1 with TRBJ2-5, with TRBD2 matching over 13 bases. From germline, CDR1 is MNHNS and CDR2 SASEGT. CDR3 length: 16 amino acids. V lost 4 bases to trimming and J lost 5 bases; unmatched junction nucleotides: 7. The CDR3 nucleotides read TGTGCCAGCAGTGGAGGGACTAGCGGGGCCAAGGAGACCCAGTACTTC. Amino acid sequence: CASSGGTSGAKETQYF.

The J gene is TRBJ1-4, the V gene TRBV6-5; no clear D. V lost 6 bases and J lost 7, with 15 bases in between. Germline values: CDR1 MNHEY, CDR2 SVGAGI. This CDR3 spans 14 amino acids. The CDR3: CASSRNRVGEKLFF. The CDR3 bases are TGTGCCAGCAGCCGAAACCGGGTTGGTGAAAAACTGTTTTTT.

The chain joins TRBV30 to TRBJ2-7; 8 bases fit TRBD2. The CDR3 totals 14 residues. V trimming: 4 bases; J trimming: 2 bases; junction bases outside the gene matches: 7. The germline CDR1 and CDR2 sequences are GTSNPN and SVGIG (reference sequence). CDR3 nucleotides: TGTGCCTGGACAGAGCGGGGGCCTCCCTACGAGCAGTACTTC. As protein: CAWTERGPPYEQYF.

This clone occurred once. J is TRBJ1-2 and V is TRBV12-3 or TRBV12-4, with D maybe TRBD1 (6 bases). The CDR3 has 12 residues. Deletions cut 0 bases from V and 7 bases from J, with 6 bases between. In DNA, the CDR3 is TGTGCCAGCAGTTTAGCAGGGGGTGGCTACACCTTC. Its translation: CASSLAGGGYTF.

The V and J genes are TRBV6-5 and TRBJ1-1, with 9 bases matching TRBD1. The V gene's germline CDR1 is MNHEY and CDR2 SVGAGI. The V segment lost 1 base and the J segment 4 bases; nucleotides outside the gene matches: 4. The CDR3 extends over 15 amino acids. CDR3 residues: CASSYYGQGITEAFF. In DNA, the CDR3 is TGTGCCAGCAGTTACTACGGACAGGGGATCACTGAAGCTTTCTTT.

This chain uses TRBV7-2 with TRBJ2-7, with 9 positions matching TRBD1. CDR3 length: 16 amino acids. CDR1 SGHTA and CDR2 FQGNSA come from the germline V gene. V lost 2 bases, J lost 2 bases, and 7 bases stayed unmatched. CDR3 protein: CASSLFPGQGTYEQYF. The CDR3 DNA follows: TGTGCCAGCAGCTTATTCCCGGGACAGGGTACCTACGAGCAGTACTTC.

The chain carries TRBV5-6 and TRBJ1-2; TRBD1 matches 10 bases. V was pared by 3 bases and J by 6 bases, with 8 bases of the junction left unmatched. The CDR3 covers 15 residues. Germline CDR1 reads SGHDT; CDR2 reads YYEEEE. CDR3 coding DNA: TGTGCCAGCAGCTGGGGGACAGGGGATAATAATGGCTACACCTTC. Translating it yields CASSWGTGDNNGYTF.

This chain joins TRBV4-1 and TRBJ1-5; 10 nucleotides align to TRBD1. Per germline, CDR1 MGHRA and CDR2 YSYEKL. V gave up 0 bases and J gave up 6 bases; unmatched junction bases: 14. This CDR3 has 19 amino acids. The DNA for the CDR3 is TGCGCCAGCAGCCAAGAGTTCTGGTCCGGGACAGGGGTGCGTCAGCCCCAGCATTTT. Translation gives CASSQEFWSGTGVRQPQHF.

The rearrangement uses TRBV12-3 or TRBV12-4 and TRBJ1-5, with D perhaps TRBD1 (6 bases). The CDR3 extends over 13 amino acids. The V end was cut by 7 bases, the J end by 7 bases, with 14 bases between. The CDR3 nucleotides are TGTGCCAGCACCTCACAGGGTGGGCAGCCCCAGCATTTT. It encodes CASTSQGGQPQHF.

The V and J genes are TRBV7-2 and TRBJ1-5; 7 bases agree with TRBD1. This CDR3 spans 15 amino acids. CDR1 SGHTA and CDR2 FQGNSA come from the germline V gene. V lost 5 bases, J lost 6 bases, and 10 bases stayed unmatched. The chain's CDR3 is CASSTQTGNGQPQHF. Written as DNA, the CDR3 is TGTGCCAGCAGCACCCAGACAGGGAACGGTCAGCCCCAGCATTTT.